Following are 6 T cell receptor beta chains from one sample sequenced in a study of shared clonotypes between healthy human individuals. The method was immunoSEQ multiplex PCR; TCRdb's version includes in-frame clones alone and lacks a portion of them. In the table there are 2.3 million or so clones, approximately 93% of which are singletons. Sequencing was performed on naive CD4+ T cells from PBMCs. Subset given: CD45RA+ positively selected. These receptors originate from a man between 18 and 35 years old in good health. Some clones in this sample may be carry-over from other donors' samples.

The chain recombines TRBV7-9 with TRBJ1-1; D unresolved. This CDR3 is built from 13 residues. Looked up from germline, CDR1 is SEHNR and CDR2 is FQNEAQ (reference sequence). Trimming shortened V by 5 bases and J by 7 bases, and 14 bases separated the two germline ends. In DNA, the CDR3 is TGTGCCAGCAGCAGAGATCAGGATGGTGAAGCTTTCTTT. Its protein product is CASSRDQDGEAFF.

CDR3 sequence: CASSLVGGMGYGYTF. CDR3 in DNA: TGTGCCAGCAGCTTAGTTGGGGGAATGGGCTATGGCTACACCTTC. V gene TRBV7-9 combines with J gene TRBJ1-2, with D possibly TRBD1 on 5 matching bases. Germline assignment: CDR1 SEHNR and CDR2 FQNEAQ (reference sequence). The length of the CDR3 is 15 residues. The V end lost 1 base, the J end lost 4 bases, and 13 bases lay between the germline ends.

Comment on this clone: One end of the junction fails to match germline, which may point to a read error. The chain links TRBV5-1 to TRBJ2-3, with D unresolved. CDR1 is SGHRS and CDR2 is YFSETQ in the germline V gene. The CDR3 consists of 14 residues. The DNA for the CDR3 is TGCGCCAGCAGCTTCCTCGCGAGCACCGATACGCAGTATTTT. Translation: CASSFLASTDTQYF.

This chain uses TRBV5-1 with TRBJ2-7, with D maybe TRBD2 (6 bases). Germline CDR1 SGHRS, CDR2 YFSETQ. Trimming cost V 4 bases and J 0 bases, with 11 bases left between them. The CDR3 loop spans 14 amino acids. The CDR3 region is CASSTGLDSYEQYF. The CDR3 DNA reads TGCGCCAGCAGCACGGGACTTGACTCCTACGAGCAGTACTTC.

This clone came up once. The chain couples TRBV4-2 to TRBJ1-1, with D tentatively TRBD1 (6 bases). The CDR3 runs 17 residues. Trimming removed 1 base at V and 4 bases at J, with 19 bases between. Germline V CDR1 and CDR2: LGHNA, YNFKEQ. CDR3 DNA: TGTGCCAGCAGCCAAGCCAGGCCCCTCGGACAGACCACTGAAGCTTTCTTT. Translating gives CASSQARPLGQTTEAFF.

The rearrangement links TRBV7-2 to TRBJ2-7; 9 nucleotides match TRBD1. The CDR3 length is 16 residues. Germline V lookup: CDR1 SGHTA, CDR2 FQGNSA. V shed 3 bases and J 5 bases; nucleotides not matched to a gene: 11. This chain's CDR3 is CASSFTRQGVGDEQYF. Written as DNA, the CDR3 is TGTGCCAGCAGCTTCACTCGACAGGGGGTCGGGGACGAGCAGTACTTC. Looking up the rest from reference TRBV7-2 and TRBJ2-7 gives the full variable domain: GAGVSQSPSNKVTEKGKDVELRCDPISGHTALYWYRQSLGQGLEFLIYFQGNSAPDKSGLPSDRFSAERTGGSVSTLTIQRTQQEDSAVYLCASSFTRQGVGDEQYFGPGTRLTVT.